This TCR beta chain was sequenced for a study of Ad26.COV2.S vaccination and SARS-CoV-2 variants (dated by TCRdb to the early 2020s). Context from the whole study: Donors in the vaccine arm were drawn from COV1001, a multicentre, randomized, double-blind, placebo-controlled phase I-IIa trial testing Ad26.COV2.S in healthy adults. A total of some 30 samples were included in the TCR-sequenced set, comprising about 20 Ad26.COV2.S vaccine recipients, 5 placebo recipients and 8 SARS-CoV-2 convalescent individuals. Investigators remained blinded to trial group allocation during experiments and outcome assessment. Participants in the trial were split at random into five groups of five each, receiving low-dose or high-dose Ad26.COV2.S once or twice, or else placebo on both occasions. Ad26.COV2.S was given intramuscularly at 5x10^10 or 1x10^11 viral particles, as a single shot or as two shots 56 days apart. Sequencing of the TCRbeta repertoire served to evaluate the specificity and breadth of SARS-CoV-2-reactive T cell receptors following Ad26.COV2.S vaccination. The study at large found these results: Higher spike-specific TCR breadth was observed in Ad26.COV2.S recipients than in placebo recipients (P = 0.0014). The authors noted that total T cell responses may have been underestimated by the TCR breadth and depth analyses. Substantial breadth of spike-specific CD8+ and CD4+ T cell responses was reported after vaccination. The study was not powered to compare responses between vaccine doses or regimens. Vaccine and placebo recipients had similar non-spike TCR breadth, a finding consistent with the vaccine containing only spike.

Concerning this clone itself: Its antigen remains unidentified. Nothing much larger sits one base from this clone, and base qualities are not available.

This specimen's treatment or condition label, interpreted: 19 received Ad26.COV2.S at low or high dose, single or two shots; roughly five received placebo; per-sample allocation not given. For vaccine and placebo recipients, repertoires were sequenced using samples collected on day 63 after the first injection. Between 29 July and 7 August 2020, Cohort 1b enrolled some 25 adults aged 18-55 years at one site in Boston, USA. Ad26.COV2.S was a replication-incompetent adenovirus type 26 vector expressing a prefusion-stabilized SARS-CoV-2 spike protein from the original Wuhan strain. TCRbeta CDR3 regions were sequenced with the immunoSEQ Assay. After extraction, genomic DNA underwent amplification by bias-controlled multiplex PCR, followed by high-throughput sequencing. Per the original workflow: To quantify the absolute abundance of each unique TCRbeta CDR3 region, sequences were collapsed and filtered. T cell fraction was estimated by normalization of TCRbeta template counts to usable DNA, with usable DNA being measured through amplification of reference genes present in all nucleated cells. Repertoire TCRs were annotated as SARS-CoV-2-specific when V gene, CDR3 amino acid sequence and J gene were exactly matched to a known reactive TCR set. MIRA supplied the reference SARS-CoV-2 TCR set, which was filtered for enrichment in COVID-19-positive ImmuneCODE repertoires so that public or cross-reactive TCRs were removed. Based on the MIRA antigens, annotated TCRs were further analysed at the level of specific ORF or position within ORF. Breadth was defined as the number of annotated unique rearrangements divided by the total number of unique productive rearrangements, and depth was defined as the summed frequency of the annotated unique rearrangements. Group comparisons of TCR breadth used two-sided Wilcoxon rank-sum tests. TCRdb re-hosts the immuneACCESS table, in-frame sequences only. Its copies lack some clones; in the studies checked, an unresolved V gene accounts for under half of them, and the cause for the rest is not known. V and J calls and clone size are as listed in that table; D and trimming were resolved from the DNA. This sample gives a few hundred thousand clones in total; about 90% of them show up just once. The top ten clones comprise about 1.7% of the sample.

Between the V and J ends, shortened by 1 base and 8 bases respectively, the junction contains 11 bases. The germline V gene gives CDR1 as SGHAT and CDR2 as FQNNGV. The CDR3 spans 14 residues, from the cysteine through the phenylalanine. The CDR3 DNA has 42 bases and is translated from base 1. The rearrangement joined TRBV11-2 to TRBJ1-4; the D gene cannot be named for sure. Here the sequenced sample was peripheral blood, taken in a trial of Ad26.COV2.S vaccine versus placebo. This TCR derives from a person aged 18 to 65 who received the Ad26.COV2.S COVID-19 vaccine or a placebo. The nucleotides are TGTGCCAGCAGCTTAGGGTGGGGTAACGAAAAACTGTTTTTT. This yields the protein CASSLGWGNEKLFF.